This T cell receptor (beta chain) was identified in a study of blood T cell repertoires in COVID-19. Background on the study: In each case, the material was cDNA or gDNA derived from T cells, B-cell-depleted T cells, or PBMCs.

Methods used by the authors: Estimation of nucleated cell counts was performed using reference gene primer amplification. Sequenced by immunoSEQ multiplex PCR; TCRdb stores in-frame clones only, minus some. The V and J calls and the clone size are those of that table, but D and trimming were determined from the DNA. The data show around 450,000 clones, approximately 90% seen once. The receptor was isolated from a woman between 18 and 29 years old who had recovered from COVID-19. The sample was PBMCs or T cells enriched from blood (not recorded which).

CDR3 DNA: TGTGCCAGCAGCTTAGACGGGAACACCGGGGAGCTGTTTTTT. It translates to CASSLDGNTGELFF. The gene calls are TRBV11-2 and TRBJ2-2; D is unclear. The V end was cut by 0 bases, the J end by 1 base, with 3 bases between. The CDR3 loop spans 14 amino acids. The germline V gene encodes CDR1 SGHAT and CDR2 FQNNGV.